These 4 T cell receptor beta chains were sequenced from one sample in a study of T cells in women clearing cervical HPV infection. Assay: immunoSEQ multiplex PCR; the TCRdb copy retains only in-frame clones and omits some. Found here are more than 20,000 clones; the top ten clones hold over 9%. Sequencing was performed on blood buffy coat. Source of these receptors: a woman between 18 and 69 years old with a cervical HPV16 infection that either progressed to CIN3+ or cleared (not recorded which).

Notes on this clone: Read sequence stops 3 residues before the CDR3 end, and the germline J gene provides the missing end. The chain recombines TRBV11-2 with TRBJ2-3; the match to TRBD2 covers 8 bases. Per the germline V gene, CDR1 is SGHAT and CDR2 is FQNNGV. The junction had 2 bases not matched to a gene; V was cut back by 8 bases and J by 1 base. CDR3 length: 13 amino acids. CDR3 DNA (partial): TGTGCCAGCGGGCGGGGGGGCACAGATACG. This gives the protein CASGRGGTDT. The full CDR3 protein reads CASGRGGTDTQYF.

As concerns this clone: The read terminates 3 residues before the CDR3 end, so the remaining end is supplied by the germline J gene. V is TRBV20-1 and J is TRBJ1-1, with 10 bases matching TRBD1. The CDR3 consists of 16 residues. The germline V gene encodes CDR1 DFQATT and CDR2 SNEGSKA (reference sequence). Unmatched junction bases numbered 9, after V lost 1 base and J lost 4 bases. The sequenced CDR3 bases are TGCAGTGCTAGAGTTTTGGACAGGGGGTTTGGCACTGAA. Translation gives CSARVLDRGFGTE. The whole CDR3 reads CSARVLDRGFGTEAFF.

Concerning this clone: The missing CDR3 end, 3 residues past where the read stops, is filled in from the germline J gene. The sample carries other DNA sequences with the same CDR3. The genes are TRBV18 and TRBJ2-7, with 7 bases that match TRBD2. Germline CDR1 is KGHSH and CDR2 is LQKENI. The CDR3 has 16 amino acids. V was pared by 0 bases and J by 0 bases, with 5 bases of the junction left unmatched. The CDR3 DNA, read in part, is TGTGCCAGCTCACCACCGTCCGGGGGGAGCTCCTACGAG. It codes for CASSPPSGGSSYE. In full, the CDR3 is CASSPPSGGSSYEQYF.

A note on this clone: The read finishes 3 residues shy of the CDR3 end, and the germline J gene is used to complete it. V and J are TRBV19 and TRBJ2-5; the match to TRBD2 covers 8 bases. This CDR3 comprises 14 residues. After removal of 4 bases from V and 4 bases from J, the junction contained 5 bases not matched to a gene. The germline V gene encodes CDR1 LNHDA and CDR2 SQIVND (reference sequence). The CDR3 region is CASSRRGAPETQYF. The DNA read from the CDR3 is TGTGCCAGTAGTAGGCGGGGGGCTCCAGAGACC.